This is a list of T cell receptor beta chains from one sample in a study of blood T cell repertoires in COVID-19. Produced via immunoSEQ multiplex PCR; TCRdb's table is partial and in-frame only. This repertoire shows about 97,000 clones, roughly 92% found once; its top ten account for 5.7%. Sequenced sample: peripheral blood. These receptors came from a man aged 45-65 years with active COVID-19. The CDR3 runs from the conserved cysteine through the conserved F or W. A D gene is named only where the DNA matches it firmly.

CDR3 DNA	CDR3 protein	V gene	CDR3 length	D gene	J gene
TGTGCCAGCAGCCGAGCGACTGGCTACACCTTC	CASSRATGYTF	TRBV9	11	NA	TRBJ1-2
TGTGCCAGCAGCCCGTACGGAGGGGCTAGCTCCTACAATGAGCAGTTCTTC	CASSPYGGASSYNEQFF	TRBV3-1/TRBV3-2	17	NA	TRBJ2-1
TGTGCCAGCAGCTCCGGACTAGGGCGGGATACGCAGTATTTT	CASSSGLGRDTQYF	TRBV7-6	14	TRBD2	TRBJ2-3
TGTGCCAGCAGTCGGCGACTAGCGGGAGGAACCTACAATGAGCAGTTCTTC	CASSRRLAGGTYNEQFF	TRBV6-2/TRBV6-3	17	TRBD2	TRBJ2-1
TGCGCCAGCAGCTTGACAGCCGGGACTAGCGGGGAGACCCAGTACTTC	CASSLTAGTSGETQYF	TRBV5-1	16	TRBD2	TRBJ2-5
TGCAGCGCCCGACAGGGCTACGAGCAGTACTTC	CSARQGYEQYF	TRBV29-1	11	TRBD1	TRBJ2-7
TGTGCCATCAGTGAGTCTGGGGCCGAAGGGGGTACTGAAGCTTTCTTT	CAISESGAEGGTEAFF	TRBV10-3	16	NA	TRBJ1-1
TGTGCCAGCAGCCGCGAGACAGATGAAGCTTTCTTT	CASSRETDEAFF	TRBV12-3/TRBV12-4	12	NA	TRBJ1-1
TGTGCCAGCAGCCCCCCTTTAGGACAGGGGAACACTGAAGCTTTCTTT	CASSPPLGQGNTEAFF	TRBV5-4	16	TRBD1	TRBJ1-1
TGTGCCAGCAGTTTAAATTCAGGCTATGGCTATGGCTACACCTTC	CASSLNSGYGYGYTF	TRBV28	15	NA	TRBJ1-2
TGTGCCAGCAGTGACCCGGGACAGGGATATCAGCCCCAGCATTTT	CASSDPGQGYQPQHF	TRBV27	15	TRBD1	TRBJ1-5
TGTGCCAGCAGCCCCGGGAGTCGGTACGAGCAGTACTTC	CASSPGSRYEQYF	TRBV27	13	NA	TRBJ2-7
TGTGCCTCCGCCCTAGCGGGCCATAGCACAGATACGCAGTATTTT	CASALAGHSTDTQYF	TRBV9	15	TRBD2	TRBJ2-3
TGCGCCAGCAGCCTTCGGACAGGTACAGATACGCAGTATTTT	CASSLRTGTDTQYF	TRBV5-1	14	TRBD1	TRBJ2-3
TGTGCCAGCAGCTTAGCTCTGGGACTAGCGACGGACGAGCAGTACTTC	CASSLALGLATDEQYF	TRBV11-2	16	TRBD2	TRBJ2-7
TGTGCCATCGGGACAGGGGTGTACAATGAGCAGTTCTTC	CAIGTGVYNEQFF	TRBV27	13	TRBD1	TRBJ2-1
TGTGCCAGCTCACCTAGGTCCGGGTTTGGCACAGATACGCAGTATTTT	CASSPRSGFGTDTQYF	TRBV18	16	NA	TRBJ2-3
TGTGCCACCCCCCGGACAGGGAGAGCCTACGAGCAGTACTTC	CATPRTGRAYEQYF	TRBV6-5	14	TRBD1	TRBJ2-7
TGTGCCAGCAGTGAAGGGGGGGGCTACGAGCAGTACTTC	CASSEGGGYEQYF	TRBV25-1	13	TRBD2	TRBJ2-7
TGTGCCAGCAGCACCGCAGCGGGAGGGCCCCACGAGCAGTACTTC	CASSTAAGGPHEQYF	TRBV28	15	TRBD2	TRBJ2-7
TGCGCCAGCAGTGAGTCGAGGGACAGGGTTGAAAAACTGTTTTTT	CASSESRDRVEKLFF	TRBV10-1	15	TRBD1	TRBJ1-4
TGTGCCAGCAGTTCCCTGGACAGGGGCTATAATTCACCCCTCCACTTT	CASSSLDRGYNSPLHF	TRBV28	16	TRBD1	TRBJ1-6
TGTGCCAGCAGTGACACGGGCCCCTGGGGAGATGAGCAGTTCTTC	CASSDTGPWGDEQFF	TRBV25-1	15	NA	TRBJ2-1
TGTGCCAGCAGATCTACCGGGACAGGGGGCGACCCCATGAACACTGAAGCTTTCTTT	CASRSTGTGGDPMNTEAFF	TRBV2	19	TRBD1	TRBJ1-1
TGCGCCAGCAGCCAAGCCCGTAGCGGGAGTAGCACAGATACGCAGTATTTT	CASSQARSGSSTDTQYF	TRBV4-1	17	TRBD2	TRBJ2-3
TGCAGCGCTGGGAGTACCGGGGAGCTGTTTTTT	CSAGSTGELFF	TRBV29-1	11	NA	TRBJ2-2
TGTGCCAGCAGCTTATTAGGGGGCGATAGCAATCAGCCCCAGCATTTT	CASSLLGGDSNQPQHF	TRBV7-8	16	TRBD1	TRBJ1-5
TGTGCCAGTAGTAGGGAGACTAGCAGCAATGAGCAGTTCTTC	CASSRETSSNEQFF	TRBV19	14	TRBD2	TRBJ2-1
TGTGCCAGCAGGCCCCCCGTAGTCGGCTCCTACGAGCAGTACTTC	CASRPPVVGSYEQYF	TRBV28	15	NA	TRBJ2-7
TGTGCCAGCAGCGACCGGAGGGCCGGGGTAGAGACCCAGTACTTC	CASSDRRAGVETQYF	TRBV9	15	NA	TRBJ2-5
TGTGCCAGCAGGAGACAGTCCTATGGCTACACCTTC	CASRRQSYGYTF	TRBV28	12	NA	TRBJ1-2
TGTGCCAGCAGTGCTACAGGGGACCAAGAGACCCAGTACTTC	CASSATGDQETQYF	TRBV28	14	TRBD1	TRBJ2-5
TGCGCCAGCAGTGACGAGGGTGTTGGAGATACGCAGTATTTT	CASSDEGVGDTQYF	TRBV10-1	14	NA	TRBJ2-3
TGTGCCAGCAGTTTGCCTAGGAATGAGCAGTTCTTC	CASSLPRNEQFF	TRBV28	12	NA	TRBJ2-1
TGTGCCAGCAGCGTGGGGACAGGGAATCAGCCCCAGCATTTT	CASSVGTGNQPQHF	TRBV9	14	TRBD1	TRBJ1-5